Shown below are 24 T cell receptor beta chains from a single sample sequenced in a study of blood T cell repertoires in COVID-19. TCRdb keeps only in-frame clones here, not all; method: immunoSEQ multiplex PCR. This sample has approximately 280,000 clones; around 89% occur once, and the top ten carry 12%. Source material: peripheral blood. Receptor source: a woman aged 60-70 years with acute or convalescent COVID-19.

The chain combines TRBV5-4 with TRBJ1-5, with TRBD1 matching 7 bases. This CDR3 contains 17 residues. Trimming took 0 bases from V and 4 from J; bases not matched to a gene: 10. Per the germline V gene, CDR1 is SGHNT and CDR2 is YYREEE (reference sequence). CDR3 amino acids: CASSLGPTGMRNQPQHF. In DNA, the CDR3 is TGTGCCAGCAGCTTGGGACCGACAGGGATGAGAAATCAGCCCCAGCATTTT.

This chain links TRBV27 with TRBJ1-1; 10 bases match TRBD1. The CDR3 has 13 residues. Germline V gives CDR1 MNHEY, CDR2 SMNVEV (reference sequence). V shed 10 bases, J shed 4 bases, and the junction held 6 bases outside the gene matches. This CDR3 is CATHRTGGTEAFF. The CDR3 coding sequence is TGTGCCACGCATCGGACAGGGGGCACTGAAGCTTTCTTT.

The chain has TRBV7-9 and TRBJ2-7; 7 positions match TRBD2. In germline, CDR1 is SEHNR, CDR2 FQNEAQ (reference sequence). This CDR3 region has 14 residues. The trim removed 5 bases at V and 0 bases at J, leaving 4 bases unmatched. CDR3 region: CASSAPGGSYEQYF. CDR3 nucleotide sequence: TGTGCCAGCAGCGCCCCGGGGGGCTCCTACGAGCAGTACTTC.

On this clone itself: One end of the junction does not line up with germline, which may come from a read error. The genes are TRBV27 and TRBJ2-1; 13 bases fit TRBD2. The CDR3 is made up of 16 amino acids. Looked up from germline, CDR1 is MNHEY and CDR2 is SMNVEV (reference sequence). This CDR3 reads CASSLSTSGGYNEQFF. The CDR3 nucleotides are TGTGCCAGCAGCTTATCGACTAGCGGGGGGTACAATGAGCAGTTCTTC.

V is TRBV5-6 and J is TRBJ2-1; no clear D gene. V dropped 3 bases and J dropped 9 bases, with 7 bases sitting between them. The CDR3 loop spans 11 amino acids. From germline, CDR1 is SGHDT and CDR2 YYEEEE. The CDR3: CASSSLSEQFF. CDR3 sequence (DNA): TGTGCCAGCAGCTCTCTAAGTGAGCAGTTCTTC.

The CDR3 region is CASTGDRGMRAEAFF. As DNA, the CDR3 is TGTGCCAGCACTGGGGACAGGGGTATGAGGGCTGAAGCTTTCTTT. The rearrangement uses TRBV6-5 and TRBJ1-1, with 10 bases lining up with TRBD1. This CDR3 region has 15 residues. Germline trimming cut 7 bases from V and 6 bases from J; bases unmatched to any gene: 11. Germline lookup yields CDR1 MNHEY and CDR2 SVGAGI.

The chain joins TRBV4-1 to TRBJ2-3; 8 bases are shared with TRBD2. After removal of 4 bases from V and 2 bases from J, the junction contained 2 bases not matched to a gene. The CDR3 has 14 residues. Germline CDR1 MGHRA, CDR2 YSYEKL. CDR3 residues: CASSRTSPTDTQYF. CDR3 in DNA: TGCGCCAGCAGCCGGACTAGCCCCACAGATACGCAGTATTTT.

The rearrangement joins TRBV6-6 to TRBJ2-3, with 8 bases matching TRBD2. CDR3 length: 17 residues. The trim removed 5 bases at V and 2 bases at J, leaving 12 bases unmatched. CDR1 MNHNY and CDR2 SVGAGI come from the germline V gene (reference sequence). The CDR3: CASSLGGAGAFTDTQYF. As DNA, the CDR3 is TGTGCCAGCAGTCTAGGCGGAGCGGGGGCCTTCACAGATACGCAGTATTTT.

The V and J genes are TRBV6-2 or TRBV6-3 and TRBJ2-1; no clear D. The germline V gene encodes CDR1 MNHEY and CDR2 SVGEGT. Trimming shortened V by 5 bases and J by 10 bases, and 12 bases separated the two germline ends. This CDR3 spans 12 amino acids. The CDR3 coding sequence is TGTGCCAGCAGTCTCTCCTGGCGGGAGCAGTTCTTC. Protein: CASSLSWREQFF.

The chain links TRBV10-3 to TRBJ2-4; D is unclear. The V end was cut by 4 bases, the J end by 9 bases, with 10 bases between. Germline V CDR1 and CDR2: ENHRY, SYGVKD. This CDR3 region has 12 residues. The CDR3: CAISGPRSIQYF. The CDR3 DNA is TGTGCCATCAGTGGGCCTCGAAGCATTCAGTACTTC.

This rearrangement joins TRBV13 to TRBJ1-1, with 9 bases identical to TRBD1. The length of the CDR3 is 16 residues. J lost 1 base, V lost 4 bases, and 7 bases had no gene match. Germline assignment: CDR1 PRHDT and CDR2 FYEKMQ (reference sequence). The CDR3 DNA sequence: TGTGCCAGCAGCTGGGGACAGGGTGGAGCGAACACTGAAGCTTTCTTT. This encodes CASSWGQGGANTEAFF. The full variable domain, completed using reference TRBV13 and TRBJ1-1, is AAGVIQSPRHLIKEKRETATLKCYPIPRHDTVYWYQQGPGQDPQFLISFYEKMQSDKGSIPDRFSAQQFSDYHSELNMSSLELGDSALYFCASSWGQGGANTEAFFGQGTRLTVV.

The genes are TRBV11-2 and TRBJ1-5, with 9 positions matching TRBD1. CDR3 length equals 15 residues. V gave up 5 bases and J gave up 4 bases; unmatched junction bases: 6. Germline CDR1 reads SGHAT; CDR2 reads FQNNGV. The CDR3 loop is CASSQGQGRNQPQHF. CDR3 bases: TGTGCCAGCAGCCAAGGACAGGGGCGGAATCAGCCCCAGCATTTT.

The table lists this clone with a count of one. V gene TRBV6-5 combines with J gene TRBJ1-2; a weak D match, TRBD1 (6 bases). Germline CDR1 MNHEY, CDR2 SVGAGI. This CDR3 is 13 amino acids long. Trimming pared 5 bases from V and 3 bases from J, leaving 10 bases between. The CDR3 nucleotides are TGTGCCAGCAGTCCCGGACAGCACTATGGCTACACCTTC. Protein sequence: CASSPGQHYGYTF.

The chain is built from TRBV7-6 and TRBJ1-1; D is possibly TRBD1 (6 bases). CDR1 is SGHVS and CDR2 is FNYEAQ in the germline V gene. This CDR3 comprises 13 residues. The V gene lost 7 bases and the J gene lost 7 bases, with 16 bases spanning the gap. For the CDR3, the DNA is TGTGCCAGCAAAGCCCCAGGGGATGGTGAAGCTTTCTTT. As protein: CASKAPGDGEAFF.

CDR3 region: CAIRKEDRGSGNTEAFF. The CDR3 DNA reads TGTGCCATCAGGAAGGAGGACAGGGGATCCGGGAACACTGAAGCTTTCTTT. J is TRBJ1-1 and V is TRBV10-3; 9 bases are a match to TRBD1. CDR1 is ENHRY and CDR2 is SYGVKD in the germline V gene. This CDR3 has 17 amino acids. The V and J ends lost 6 bases and 1 base, in that order; junction bases with no gene match: 12.

The CDR3: CASSLTRSADTEAFF. In DNA, the CDR3 is TGTGCCAGCAGCTTAACACGGAGCGCTGACACTGAAGCTTTCTTT. The chain has TRBV7-3 and TRBJ1-1; D ambiguous. Germline V gene lookup returns CDR1 SGHTA and CDR2 FQGTGA. This CDR3 contains 15 residues. The germline V and J ends were trimmed by 0 bases and 3 bases, with 11 bases remaining between them.

The chain employs TRBV7-9 and TRBJ2-7; 15 bases align to TRBD2. Trimming removed 5 bases from V and 6 bases from J; junction bases left unmatched: 8. Germline CDR1 reads SEHNR; CDR2 reads FQNEAQ (reference sequence). The CDR3 totals 16 residues. CDR3 sequence: CASSPRWTSGRVEQYF. In DNA, the CDR3 is TGTGCCAGCAGCCCGCGCTGGACTAGCGGGAGGGTCGAGCAGTACTTC.

The rearrangement links TRBV6-5 to TRBJ1-1; possibly TRBD1 for D (6 bases). The germline gives CDR1 MNHEY, CDR2 SVGAGI. This CDR3 contains 14 residues. The V and J ends lost 2 bases and 0 bases respectively, with 7 bases between them. CDR3 residues: CASSYDRLNTEAFF. Here the CDR3 DNA reads TGTGCCAGCAGTTACGACAGGTTGAACACTGAAGCTTTCTTT.

This chain joins TRBV7-2 and TRBJ1-1, with a weak D call TRBD1 (5 bases). V dropped 5 bases and J dropped 5 bases, with 15 bases sitting between them. CDR3 size: 14 residues. The germline V gene encodes CDR1 SGHTA and CDR2 FQGNSA. In DNA form, the CDR3 reads TGTGCCAGCAGCCGTTCCCCAGGGAGGACTGAAGCTTTCTTT. This codes for CASSRSPGRTEAFF.

The chain uses TRBV7-8 and TRBJ2-5; maybe TRBD2 (6 bases). Germline-derived CDR1 and CDR2 are SGHVS and FQNEAQ. Trimming removed 5 bases from V and 0 bases from J, with 13 bases in between. This CDR3 has 15 residues. The DNA for the CDR3 is TGTGCCAGCAGCCAATTGGGACTTAACCAAGAGACCCAGTACTTC. Translation gives CASSQLGLNQETQYF.

The chain carries TRBV4-3 and TRBJ1-1; 8 positions agree with TRBD1. The J segment lost 12 bases and the V segment lost 0 bases, leaving 15 bases of the junction unmatched. Germline CDR1 and CDR2: LGHNA and YSLEER. The CDR3 covers 16 residues. The CDR3 region is CASSQDPTDRGQGTFF. CDR3 coding DNA: TGCGCCAGCAGCCAAGACCCAACAGACAGGGGCCAAGGGACTTTCTTT.

This sequence joins TRBV5-1 and TRBJ1-2; D is unclear. V was clipped by 5 bases and J by 7 bases, with 21 bases between them. Per the germline V gene, CDR1 is SGHRS and CDR2 is YFSETQ. This CDR3 region has 15 residues. CDR3 residues: CASSKAEGLSVGYTF. CDR3 bases: TGCGCCAGCAGTAAGGCAGAGGGTTTAAGTGTTGGCTACACCTTC.

J is TRBJ1-6 and V is TRBV7-9, with 12 bases identical to TRBD1. From germline, CDR1 is SEHNR and CDR2 FQNEAQ (reference sequence). The CDR3 runs to 18 residues. V lost 5 bases, J lost 5 bases, and 10 bases stayed unmatched. In DNA form, the CDR3 reads TGTGCCAGCAGCCCACAAGGGGGACAGGGGGCGCATAATTCACCCCTCCACTTT. Translated: CASSPQGGQGAHNSPLHF.

The chain couples TRBV20-1 to TRBJ1-5; D not certain. Trimming left V 5 bases short and J 6 bases short, with 5 bases between. The CDR3 length is 10 residues. The germline CDR1 and CDR2 sequences are DFQATT and SNEGSKA (reference sequence). The CDR3 sequence: CSASGQPQHF. In nucleotides, the CDR3 is TGCAGTGCTTCGGGTCAGCCCCAGCATTTT.